The rows below give T cell receptor beta chains drawn from one sample of a study of CD8 T cells in Susac syndrome. TCRdb ran MiXCR on the immunoSEQ multiplex PCR reads and lists one entry per CDR3 protein. The sample records under 200,000 distinct CDR3 sequences, around 94% being singletons. The sample consisted of CD4+ T cells from PBMCs. The receptors stem from a human donor in good health. CDR3s include the opening cysteine and the closing phenylalanine or tryptophan. A D gene is named only where the DNA matches it firmly. Clone size, where shown, is once, few, many, or a class for clones that have expanded.

CDR3 length,V gene,D gene,clone size,J gene,CDR3 protein,CDR3 DNA
12,TRBV30,TRBD1,-,TRBJ1-1,CVMHRGVTEAFF,TGTGTAATGCACAGGGGGGTCACTGAAGCTTTCTTT
13,TRBV2,-,-,TRBJ2-3,CASSDDGTDTQYF,TGTGCCAGCAGTGATGACGGCACAGATACGCAGTATTTT
15,TRBV5-1,-,-,TRBJ1-1,CASSLDGNPNTEAFF,TGCGCCAGCAGCTTGGACGGGAACCCGAACACTGAAGCTTTCTTT
15,TRBV12-3/TRBV12-4,TRBD1,-,TRBJ2-1,CASRLAGGAGNEQFF,TGTGCCAGCAGATTAGCAGGGGGCGCGGGCAATGAGCAGTTCTTC
16,TRBV21-1,-,-,TRBJ1-2,CASSPPGGRLIYGYTF,TGTGCCAGCAGCCCTCCCGGGGGGAGGTTAATCTATGGCTACACCTTC
14,TRBV20-1,TRBD1,once,TRBJ1-5,CSASRQGIFQPQHF,TGCAGTGCTAGTAGACAGGGGATCTTTCAGCCCCAGCATTTT
14,TRBV29-1,TRBD2,-,TRBJ2-5,CSGLQRGVQETQYF,TGCAGCGGGCTTCAACGGGGGGTTCAAGAGACCCAGTACTTC
13,TRBV28,-,-,TRBJ1-1,CASNHQGRTEAFF,TGTGCCAGCAATCATCAGGGGCGGACTGAAGCTTTCTTT
9,TRBV20-1,-,once,TRBJ1-5,CSAGRPQHF,TGCAGTGCCGGGAGACCCCAGCATTTT
13,TRBV12-3/TRBV12-4,-,once,TRBJ1-4,CASSRQGSEKLFF,TGTGCCAGCAGTAGGCAGGGTAGCGAAAAACTGTTTTTT
14,TRBV12-5,TRBD1,-,TRBJ1-2,CASGLSTGAYGYTF,TGTGCTAGTGGTCTCTCGACAGGGGCCTATGGCTACACCTTC
14,TRBV5-1,-,-,TRBJ2-7,CASSLEGSVGEQYF,TGCGCCAGCAGCTTGGAAGGATCCGTGGGCGAGCAGTACTTC
15,TRBV23-1,-,-,TRBJ2-7,CASTLNYRAPCEQYF,TGCGCCAGCACCCTCAATTACAGGGCCCCCTGCGAGCAGTACTTC
14,TRBV7-2,TRBD2,-,TRBJ2-3,CASSLLRGGDTQYF,TGTGCCAGCAGCTTATTGCGGGGGGGCGATACGCAGTATTTT
13,TRBV14,-,-,TRBJ1-6,CASSPRLRSPLHF,TGTGCCAGCAGCCCCCGGTTACGCTCACCCCTCCACTTT
14,TRBV6-1,-,-,TRBJ1-2,CASPKTSDGFSYTF,TGTGCCAGCCCTAAGACGAGTGACGGTTTCAGCTACACCTTC
15,TRBV4-2,-,-,TRBJ1-3,CASSQVSTVGNTIYF,TGTGCCAGCAGCCAAGTTTCAACAGTGGGGAACACCATATATTTT
12,TRBV12-3/TRBV12-4,-,-,TRBJ2-1,CASSFSNTEQFF,TGTGCCAGCAGTTTTTCCAATACAGAGCAGTTCTTC
15,TRBV30,TRBD1,-,TRBJ2-5,CACRAGTAAPETQYF,TGTGCCTGTAGGGCCGGGACAGCGGCCCCGGAGACCCAGTACTTC
14,TRBV20-1,-,once,TRBJ2-1,CSARTPYWDNEQFF,TGCAGTGCTCGGACTCCCTATTGGGACAATGAGCAGTTCTTC
10,TRBV29-1,-,-,TRBJ2-5,CSVVGRTQYF,TGCAGCGTTGTTGGTAGGACCCAGTACTTC
15,TRBV23-1,-,-,TRBJ1-1,CASSHPQGENTEAFF,TGCGCCAGCAGTCACCCCCAAGGGGAAAATACTGAAGCTTTCTTT
14,TRBV15,-,-,TRBJ1-2,CATSRRDLNYGYTF,TGTGCCACCAGCCGACGGGATCTTAACTATGGCTACACCTTC
12,TRBV2,-,once,TRBJ2-2,CASSEVVGELFF,TGTGCCAGCAGTGAAGTAGTCGGGGAGCTGTTTTTT
13,TRBV12-3/TRBV12-4,-,few,TRBJ1-6,CASSLGGNSPLHF,TGTGCCAGCTCCTTGGGAGGTAATTCACCCCTCCACTTT
12,TRBV11-1,-,-,TRBJ1-1,CASSSSSTEAFF,TGTGCCAGCAGCTCCAGTTCCACTGAAGCTTTCTTT
13,TRBV2,-,-,TRBJ2-1,CASSENAFSEQFF,TGTGCCAGCAGTGAAAATGCTTTCAGTGAGCAGTTCTTC
17,TRBV7-9,-,-,TRBJ2-1,CASSLGGGAPSYNEQFF,TGTGCCAGCAGCTTAGGCGGCGGGGCCCCTTCCTACAATGAGCAGTTCTTC
14,TRBV12-3/TRBV12-4,-,once,TRBJ1-1,CASSLRLGNTEAFF,TGTGCCAGCAGTTTACGGTTGGGGAACACTGAAGCTTTCTTT
15,TRBV28,-,-,TRBJ1-5,CASSEAWKGPQPQHF,TGTGCCAGCAGCGAGGCATGGAAGGGGCCCCAGCCCCAGCATTTT
14,TRBV7-2,-,-,TRBJ2-7,CASSLGGRVGEQYF,TGTGCCAGCAGCTTAGGGGGCAGGGTGGGCGAGCAGTACTTC
16,TRBV30,-,-,TRBJ1-6,CAWSVPGVEGNSPLHF,TGTGCCTGGAGTGTACCCGGGGTGGAGGGAAATTCACCCCTCCACTTT
13,TRBV15,-,-,TRBJ2-3,CATSRNTPDTQYF,TGTGCCACCAGCAGAAACACCCCAGATACGCAGTATTTT
12,TRBV29-1,-,-,TRBJ2-4,CSVALAKNIQYF,TGCAGCGTAGCACTAGCCAAAAACATTCAGTACTTC
15,TRBV20-1,TRBD1,-,TRBJ1-5,CSARTDRDPGQPQHF,TGCAGTGCTAGAACAGACAGGGACCCTGGGCAGCCCCAGCATTTT
15,TRBV25-1,TRBD1,-,TRBJ2-7,CASSRPGTGTYEQYF,TGTGCCAGCAGCCGTCCCGGGACAGGGACCTACGAGCAGTACTTC
13,TRBV5-6,-,-,TRBJ1-4,CASSLWSDEKLFF,TGTGCCAGCAGCTTGTGGTCGGATGAAAAACTGTTTTTT